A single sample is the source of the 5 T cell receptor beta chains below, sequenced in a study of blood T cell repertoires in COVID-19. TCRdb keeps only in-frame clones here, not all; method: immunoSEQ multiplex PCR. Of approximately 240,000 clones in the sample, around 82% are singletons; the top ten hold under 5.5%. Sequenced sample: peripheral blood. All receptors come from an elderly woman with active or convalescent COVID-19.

CDR3 in DNA: TGTGCCAGCAGCCCAATAACAGGGTGGGCAAATCAGCCCCAGCATTTT. Protein sequence: CASSPITGWANQPQHF. The chain links TRBV4-2 to TRBJ1-5; maybe TRBD1 (6 bases). The germline V gene encodes CDR1 LGHNA and CDR2 YNFKEQ. The V end lost 4 bases, the J end lost 4 bases, and 17 bases lay between the germline ends. The CDR3 length is 16 residues.

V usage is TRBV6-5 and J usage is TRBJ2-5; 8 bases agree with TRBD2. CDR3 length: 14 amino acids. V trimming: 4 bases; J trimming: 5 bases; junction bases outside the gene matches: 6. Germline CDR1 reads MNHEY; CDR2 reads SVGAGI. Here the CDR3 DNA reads TGTGCCAGCAGTTTCGGGGGGGCCGGGGAGACCCAGTACTTC. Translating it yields CASSFGGAGETQYF.

The CDR3 here is CASSTTPGEEHGYTF. CDR3 bases: TGTGCCAGTAGTACCACCCCGGGAGAGGAGCATGGCTACACCTTC. The chain carries TRBV19 and TRBJ1-2, with D unresolved. The V end was cut by 4 bases, the J end by 6 bases, with 18 bases between. CDR1 is LNHDA, CDR2 SQIVND, per germline (reference sequence). The CDR3 length is 15 residues.

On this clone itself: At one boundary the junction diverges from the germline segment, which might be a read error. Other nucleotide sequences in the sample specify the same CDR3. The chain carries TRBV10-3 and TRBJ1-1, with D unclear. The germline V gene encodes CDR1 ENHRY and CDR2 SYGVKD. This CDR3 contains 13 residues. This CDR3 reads CAISERGNTEAFF. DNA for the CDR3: TGTGCCATCAGTGAAAGAGGGAACACTGAAGCTTTTTTT.

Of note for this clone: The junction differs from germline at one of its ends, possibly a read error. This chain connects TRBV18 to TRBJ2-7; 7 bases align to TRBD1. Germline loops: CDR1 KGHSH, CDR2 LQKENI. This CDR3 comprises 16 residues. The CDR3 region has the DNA TGTGCCAGCTCCCCACGTGAGACAGGGTGGTCCTACGAGCAGTACTTC. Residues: CASSPRETGWSYEQYF.